The rows below give T cell receptor beta chains drawn from one sample of a study of cytomegalovirus exposure and HLA in healthy donors. Assay: immunoSEQ multiplex PCR; the TCRdb copy retains only in-frame clones and omits some. The table includes about 160,000 clones, over 70% detected once. Sequencing input: PBMCs. These receptors all stem from a man aged 25-45 years in good health and CMV-seronegative. The CDR3 runs from the conserved cysteine through the conserved F or W. A D gene is named only where the DNA matches it firmly. Clone size is shown for a subset of rows, as once, few, many or a class of expanded clone.

NA	TRBV18	TRBJ2-7	TRBD2	CASSSLTSGVSSYEQYF	TGTGCCAGCTCATCTCTGACTAGCGGGGTTTCCTCCTACGAGCAGTACTTC
NA	TRBV7-3	TRBJ2-3	NA	CASSSLGRFGAREGADTQYF	TGTGCCAGCAGCTCCCTAGGACGGTTTGGAGCCCGCGAGGGTGCAGATACGCAGTATTTT
once	TRBV10-2	TRBJ1-1	NA	CASSESDYSVNTEAFF	TGCGCCAGCAGTGAGTCGGATTATAGCGTGAACACTGAAGCTTTCTTT
NA	TRBV6-1	TRBJ2-1	NA	CASSEVTYNEQFF	TGTGCCAGCAGTGAAGTAACTTACAATGAGCAGTTCTTC
NA	TRBV19	TRBJ1-2	NA	CASRRDDGGYTF	TGTGCCAGTAGGAGGGATGACGGTGGCTACACCTTC
few	TRBV6-5	TRBJ1-2	NA	CASSYRGVGYGYTF	TGTGCCAGCAGTTACCGGGGTGTTGGCTATGGCTACACCTTC
once	TRBV18	TRBJ1-2	TRBD1	CASSLGQDYGYTF	TGTGCCAGCTCACTAGGACAGGACTATGGCTACACCTTC
NA	TRBV7-2	TRBJ1-1	NA	CASSWGAEAFF	TGTGCCAGCAGCTGGGGGGCTGAAGCTTTCTTT
NA	TRBV1	TRBJ1-4	NA	CTSSQEQNEKLFF	TGCACCAGCAGCCAAGAACAAAATGAAAAACTGTTTTTT
NA	TRBV9	TRBJ1-1	NA	CASSAQSMNTEAFF	TGTGCCAGCAGCGCACAGTCCATGAACACTGAAGCTTTCTTT